This T cell receptor (beta chain) was documented in a study of T cells in Graves' hyperthyroidism and ophthalmopathy. What was amplified from RNA transcripts were TCR beta CDR3 regions. When the TCR CDR3 underwent first-round RT-PCR, the HTBI primer set was used. A single record per CDR3 protein comes from TCRdb applying MiXCR to the multiplex PCR reads. The sample shows hundreds of thousands of distinct CDR3 sequences, roughly 15% of them seen only once. This clonotype was seen repeatedly, ten times or more. Sequencing was done on a sample of blood. This TCR was recovered from a woman in her forties or fifties with Graves' ophthalmopathy.

The chain's CDR3 is CASSVDAMNTEAFF. The CDR3 nucleotides are TGTGCCAGCAGCGTAGACGCAATGAACACTGAAGCTTTCTTT. This chain links TRBV9 with TRBJ1-1, with D hard to call. This CDR3 comprises 14 residues. Germline assignment: CDR1 SGDLS and CDR2 YYNGEE. V gave up 0 bases and J gave up 0 bases, with 6 bases separating them. Together with reference TRBV9 and TRBJ1-1, the CDR3 gives the full variable domain: DSGVTQTPKHLITATGQRVTLRCSPRSGDLSVYWYQQSLDQGLQFLIQYYNGEERAKGNILERFSAQQFPDLHSELNLSSLELGDSALYFCASSVDAMNTEAFFGQGTRLTVV.